This T cell receptor beta chain was retrieved from a study of stem cell transplantation in POMP-related autoinflammatory disease. CDR3 length: 13 residues. The ends were cut back, 6 bases at V and 9 bases at J, with 15 bases in the middle. Per the germline V gene, CDR1 is SNHLY and CDR2 is FYNNEI. Data came from immunoSEQ multiplex PCR; TCRdb stores just in-frame clones and leaves some out. The sample shows some 31,000 clones, around 90% of them seen only once. The sequencing here drew on CD4+ T cells from PBMCs, taken before stem cell transplantation. This clonotype was obtained from a human donor with POMP-related autoinflammation and immune dysregulation (PRAID). This chain links TRBV2 with TRBJ2-1; the D gene could be TRBD1 or TRBD2 (7 bases each). CDR3 sequence: CASSPGGGGEQFF. The CDR3 nucleotides are TGTGCCAGCAGCCCAGGGGGGGGAGGTGAGCAGTTCTTC.